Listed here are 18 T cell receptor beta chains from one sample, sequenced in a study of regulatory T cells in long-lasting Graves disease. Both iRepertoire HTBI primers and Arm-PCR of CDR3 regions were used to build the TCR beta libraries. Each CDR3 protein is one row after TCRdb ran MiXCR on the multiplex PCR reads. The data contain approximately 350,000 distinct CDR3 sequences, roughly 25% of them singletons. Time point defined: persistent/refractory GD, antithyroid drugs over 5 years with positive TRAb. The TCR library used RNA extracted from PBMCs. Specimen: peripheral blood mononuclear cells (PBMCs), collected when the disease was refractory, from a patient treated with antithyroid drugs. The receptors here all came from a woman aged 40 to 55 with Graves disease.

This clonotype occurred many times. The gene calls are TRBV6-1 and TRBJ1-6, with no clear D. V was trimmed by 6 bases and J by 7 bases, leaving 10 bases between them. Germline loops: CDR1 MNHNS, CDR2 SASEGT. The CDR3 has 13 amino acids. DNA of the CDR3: TGTGCCAGCAGATATGGACGGAATTCACCCCTCCACTTT. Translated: CASRYGRNSPLHF.

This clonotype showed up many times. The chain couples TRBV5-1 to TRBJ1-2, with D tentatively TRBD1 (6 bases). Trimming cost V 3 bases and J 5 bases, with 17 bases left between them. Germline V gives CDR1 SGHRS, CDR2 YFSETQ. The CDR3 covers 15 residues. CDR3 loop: CASSSYQGIRYGYTF. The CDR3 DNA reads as TGCGCCAGCAGCTCGTACCAGGGGATACGTTATGGCTACACCTTC. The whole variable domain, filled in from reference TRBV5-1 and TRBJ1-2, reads KAGVTQTPRYLIKTRGQQVTLSCSPISGHRSVSWYQQTPGQGLQFLFEYFSETQRNKGNFPGRFSGRQFSNSRSEMNVSTLELGDSALYLCASSSYQGIRYGYTFGSGTRLTVV.

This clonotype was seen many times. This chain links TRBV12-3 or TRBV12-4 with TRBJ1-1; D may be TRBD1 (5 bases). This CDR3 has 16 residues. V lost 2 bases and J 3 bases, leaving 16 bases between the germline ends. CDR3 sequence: CASSLRLGGSDTEAFF. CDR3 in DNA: TGTGCCAGCAGTTTAAGACTTGGGGGGTCGGACACTGAAGCTTTCTTT.

CDR3 nucleotide sequence: TGTGCCAGCAGTTACAAATTCTGGGCAGGCGGGGACACTGAAGCTTTCTTT. Its protein product is CASSYKFWAGGDTEAFF. The chain is built from TRBV6-9 and TRBJ1-1; D not resolved. The length of the CDR3 is 17 residues. Trimming removed 3 bases at V and 3 bases at J, with 20 bases between. The V gene's germline CDR1 is MNHGY and CDR2 SVAAGI.

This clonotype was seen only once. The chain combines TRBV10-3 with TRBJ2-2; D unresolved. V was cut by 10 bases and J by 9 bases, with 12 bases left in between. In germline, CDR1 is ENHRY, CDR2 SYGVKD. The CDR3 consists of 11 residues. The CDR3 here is CATESRRELFF. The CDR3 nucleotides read TGTGCCACCGAGTCCCGCCGGGAGCTGTTTTTT.

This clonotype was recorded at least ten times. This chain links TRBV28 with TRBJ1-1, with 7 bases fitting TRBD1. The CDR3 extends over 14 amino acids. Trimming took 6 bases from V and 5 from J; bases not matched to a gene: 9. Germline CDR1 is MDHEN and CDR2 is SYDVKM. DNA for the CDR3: TGTGCCAGCAGGGAGAGGGGGCCGAGAACTGAAGCTTTCTTT. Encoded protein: CASRERGPRTEAFF.

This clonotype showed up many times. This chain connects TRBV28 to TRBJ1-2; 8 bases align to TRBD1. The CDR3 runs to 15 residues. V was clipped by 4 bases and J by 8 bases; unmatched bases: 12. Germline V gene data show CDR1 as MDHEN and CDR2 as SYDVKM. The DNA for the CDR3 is TGTGCCAGCAGTTCTCCGGGACAGGTGACGGGAGGCTACACCTTC. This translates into CASSSPGQVTGGYTF.

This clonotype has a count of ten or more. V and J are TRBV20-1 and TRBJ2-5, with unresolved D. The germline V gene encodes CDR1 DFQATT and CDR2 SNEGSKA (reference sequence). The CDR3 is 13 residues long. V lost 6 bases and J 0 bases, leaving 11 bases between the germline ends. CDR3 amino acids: CSATPKYQETQYF. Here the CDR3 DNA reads TGCAGTGCAACTCCCAAGTACCAAGAGACCCAGTACTTC.

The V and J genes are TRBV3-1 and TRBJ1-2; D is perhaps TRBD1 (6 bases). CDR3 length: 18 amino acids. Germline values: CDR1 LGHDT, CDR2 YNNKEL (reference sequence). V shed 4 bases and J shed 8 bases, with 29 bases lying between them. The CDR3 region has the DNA TGTGCCAGCAGCCCCCTACCGGGACAAAGAAGGATTATGGACGGCTACACCTTC. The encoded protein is CASSPLPGQRRIMDGYTF.

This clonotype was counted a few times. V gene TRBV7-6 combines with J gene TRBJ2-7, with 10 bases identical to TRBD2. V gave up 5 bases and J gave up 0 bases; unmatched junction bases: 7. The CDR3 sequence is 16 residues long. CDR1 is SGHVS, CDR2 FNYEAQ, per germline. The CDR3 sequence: CASSAQTSGHSYEQYF. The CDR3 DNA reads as TGTGCCAGCAGCGCCCAGACTAGCGGGCACTCCTACGAGCAGTACTTC.

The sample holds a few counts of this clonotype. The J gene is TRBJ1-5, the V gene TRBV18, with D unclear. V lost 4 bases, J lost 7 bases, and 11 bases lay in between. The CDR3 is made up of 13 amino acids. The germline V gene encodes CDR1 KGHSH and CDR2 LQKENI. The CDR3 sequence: CASSHGDRQPQHF. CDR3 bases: TGTGCCAGCTCACACGGGGATAGGCAGCCCCAGCATTTT.

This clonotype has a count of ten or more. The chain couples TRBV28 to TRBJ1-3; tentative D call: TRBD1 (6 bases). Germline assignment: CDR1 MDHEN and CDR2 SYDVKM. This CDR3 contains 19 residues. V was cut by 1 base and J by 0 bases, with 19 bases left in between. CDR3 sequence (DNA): TGTGCCAGCAGTTTATCCCACAGGGATCCTCATCTCTCTGGAAACACCATATATTTT. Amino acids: CASSLSHRDPHLSGNTIYF. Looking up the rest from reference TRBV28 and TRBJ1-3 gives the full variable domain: DVKVTQSSRYLVKRTGEKVFLECVQDMDHENMFWYRQDPGLGLRLIYFSYDVKMKEKGDIPEGYSVSREKKERFSLILESASTNQTSMYLCASSLSHRDPHLSGNTIYFGEGSWLTVV.

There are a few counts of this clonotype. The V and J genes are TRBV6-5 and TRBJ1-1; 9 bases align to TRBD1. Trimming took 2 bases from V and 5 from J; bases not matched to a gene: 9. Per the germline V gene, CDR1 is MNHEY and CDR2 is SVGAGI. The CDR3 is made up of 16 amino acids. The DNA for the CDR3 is TGTGCCAGCAGTTACGTACCGGGACAGGGTCGAACTGAAGCTTTCTTT. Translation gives CASSYVPGQGRTEAFF.

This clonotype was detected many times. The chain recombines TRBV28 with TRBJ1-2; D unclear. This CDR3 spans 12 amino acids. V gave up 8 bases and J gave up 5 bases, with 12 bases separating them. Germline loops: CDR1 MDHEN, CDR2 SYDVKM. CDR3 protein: CASLLLGYGYTF. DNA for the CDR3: TGTGCCAGCCTCCTCCTCGGGTATGGCTACACCTTC.

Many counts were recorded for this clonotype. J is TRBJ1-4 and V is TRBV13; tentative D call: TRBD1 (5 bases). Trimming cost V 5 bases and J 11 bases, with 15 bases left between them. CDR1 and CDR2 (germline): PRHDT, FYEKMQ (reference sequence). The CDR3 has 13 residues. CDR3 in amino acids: CASSPRFRGKLFF. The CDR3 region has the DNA TGTGCCAGCAGCCCCCGATTCCGGGGGAAACTGTTTTTT. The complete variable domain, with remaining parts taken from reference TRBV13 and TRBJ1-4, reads AAGVIQSPRHLIKEKRETATLKCYPIPRHDTVYWYQQGPGQDPQFLISFYEKMQSDKGSIPDRFSAQQFSDYHSELNMSSLELGDSALYFCASSPRFRGKLFFGSGTQLSVL.

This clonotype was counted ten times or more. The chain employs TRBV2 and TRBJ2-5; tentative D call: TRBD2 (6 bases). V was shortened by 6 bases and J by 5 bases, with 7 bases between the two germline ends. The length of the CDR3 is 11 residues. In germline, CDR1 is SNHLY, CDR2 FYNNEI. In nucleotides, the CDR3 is TGTGCCAGCAGCGGAGGGGAGACCCAGTACTTC. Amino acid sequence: CASSGGETQYF.

The CDR3 here is CAWGDGWYTEAFF. The CDR3 DNA sequence: TGTGCCTGGGGGGACGGGTGGTACACTGAAGCTTTCTTT. This chain uses TRBV30 with TRBJ1-1, with D perhaps TRBD1 (5 bases). The V and J ends lost 5 bases and 3 bases respectively, with 13 bases between them. CDR3 length: 13 amino acids. Germline V gene lookup returns CDR1 GTSNPN and CDR2 SVGIG (reference sequence).

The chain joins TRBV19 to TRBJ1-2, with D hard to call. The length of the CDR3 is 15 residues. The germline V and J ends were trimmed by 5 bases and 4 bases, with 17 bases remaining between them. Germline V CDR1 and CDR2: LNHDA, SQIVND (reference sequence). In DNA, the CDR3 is TGTGCCAGTAGTCTCGAAGTTGGAAGTGGCTATGGCTACACCTTC. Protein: CASSLEVGSGYGYTF. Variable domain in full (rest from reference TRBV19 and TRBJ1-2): DGGITQSPKYLFRKEGQNVTLSCEQNLNHDAMYWYRQDPGQGLRLIYYSQIVNDFQKGDIAEGYSVSREKKESFPLTVTSAQKNPTAFYLCASSLEVGSGYGYTFGSGTRLTVV.